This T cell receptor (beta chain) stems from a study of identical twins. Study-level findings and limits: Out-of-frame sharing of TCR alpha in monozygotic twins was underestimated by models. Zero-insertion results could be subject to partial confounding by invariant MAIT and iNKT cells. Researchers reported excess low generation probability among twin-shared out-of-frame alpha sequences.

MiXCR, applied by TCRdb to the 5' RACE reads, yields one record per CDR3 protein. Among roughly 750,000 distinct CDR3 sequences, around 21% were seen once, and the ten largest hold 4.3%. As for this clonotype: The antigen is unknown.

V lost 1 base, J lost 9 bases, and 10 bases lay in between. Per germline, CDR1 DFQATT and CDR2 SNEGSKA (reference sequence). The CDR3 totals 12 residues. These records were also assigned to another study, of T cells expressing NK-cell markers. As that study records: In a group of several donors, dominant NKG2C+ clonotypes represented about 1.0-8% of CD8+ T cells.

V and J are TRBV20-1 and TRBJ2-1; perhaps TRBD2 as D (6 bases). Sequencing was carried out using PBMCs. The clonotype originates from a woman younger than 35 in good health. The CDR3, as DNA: TGCAGTGCTAGAGGCGGGGTCCGTGAGCAGTTCTTC. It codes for CSARGGVREQFF.